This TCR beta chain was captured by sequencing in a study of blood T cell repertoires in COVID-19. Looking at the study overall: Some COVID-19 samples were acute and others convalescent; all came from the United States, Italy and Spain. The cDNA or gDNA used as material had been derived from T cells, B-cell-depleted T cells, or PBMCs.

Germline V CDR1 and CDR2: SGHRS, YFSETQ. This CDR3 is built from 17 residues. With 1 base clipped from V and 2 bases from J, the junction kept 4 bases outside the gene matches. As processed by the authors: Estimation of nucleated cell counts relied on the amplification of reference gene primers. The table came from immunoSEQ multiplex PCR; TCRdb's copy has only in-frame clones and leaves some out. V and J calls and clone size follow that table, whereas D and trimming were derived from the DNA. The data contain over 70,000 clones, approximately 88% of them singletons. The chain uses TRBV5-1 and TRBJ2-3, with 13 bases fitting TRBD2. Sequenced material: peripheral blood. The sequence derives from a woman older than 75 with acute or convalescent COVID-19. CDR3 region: CASSLRGLAGVTDTQYF. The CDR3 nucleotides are TGCGCCAGCAGCTTGAGAGGACTAGCGGGGGTCACAGATACGCAGTATTTT. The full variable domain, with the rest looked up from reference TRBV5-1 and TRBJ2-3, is KAGVTQTPRYLIKTRGQQVTLSCSPISGHRSVSWYQQTPGQGLQFLFEYFSETQRNKGNFPGRFSGRQFSNSRSEMNVSTLELGDSALYLCASSLRGLAGVTDTQYFGPGTRLTVL.